This record covers a single TCR beta chain. Its target is unknown. At one end, the junction sequence differs from germline, possibly due to a read error. This record belongs to a study of cytomegalovirus exposure and HLA in healthy donors. The method was immunoSEQ multiplex PCR; TCRdb's version includes in-frame clones alone and lacks a portion of them. The data hold about 400,000 clones, with just over 85% observed a single time. Study results and caveats: In the 120 or so validation repertoires, about 94% of cluster scores exceeded 0, per a later analysis.

This CDR3 has 13 residues. Per germline, CDR1 SQVTM and CDR2 ANQGSEA. The sequence derives from a woman between 18 and 29 years old in good health and CMV-seronegative. Sequenced sample: PBMCs. The chain recombines TRBV29-1 with TRBJ1-1, with D possibly being TRBD1 (6 bases). The CDR3 region is CSVEASQGTEVFF. The CDR3 DNA reads TGCAGCGTTGAGGCGTCACAGGGTACTGAAGTTTTCTTT. The full variable domain, its missing parts supplied by reference TRBV29-1 and TRBJ1-1, is SAVISQKPSRDICQRGTSLTIQCQVDSQVTMMFWYRQQPGQSLTLIATANQGSEATYESGFVIDKFPISRPNLTFSTLTVSNMSPEDSSIYLCSVEASQGTEVFFGQGTRLTVV.